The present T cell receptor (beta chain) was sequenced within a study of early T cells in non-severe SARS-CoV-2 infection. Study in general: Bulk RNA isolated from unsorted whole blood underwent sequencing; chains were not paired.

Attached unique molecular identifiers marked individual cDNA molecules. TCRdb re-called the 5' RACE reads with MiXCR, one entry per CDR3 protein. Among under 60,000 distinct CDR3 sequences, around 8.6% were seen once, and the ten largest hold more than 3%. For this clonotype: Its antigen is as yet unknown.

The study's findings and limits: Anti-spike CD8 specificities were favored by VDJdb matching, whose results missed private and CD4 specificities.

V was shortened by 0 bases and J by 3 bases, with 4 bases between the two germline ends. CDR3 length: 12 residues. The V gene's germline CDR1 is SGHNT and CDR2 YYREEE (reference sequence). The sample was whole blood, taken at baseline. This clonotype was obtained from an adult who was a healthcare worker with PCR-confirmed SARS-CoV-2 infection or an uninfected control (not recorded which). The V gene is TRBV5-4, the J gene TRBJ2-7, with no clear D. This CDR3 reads CASSLGLYEQYF. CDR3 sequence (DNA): TGTGCCAGCAGCTTGGGTCTCTACGAGCAGTACTTC.